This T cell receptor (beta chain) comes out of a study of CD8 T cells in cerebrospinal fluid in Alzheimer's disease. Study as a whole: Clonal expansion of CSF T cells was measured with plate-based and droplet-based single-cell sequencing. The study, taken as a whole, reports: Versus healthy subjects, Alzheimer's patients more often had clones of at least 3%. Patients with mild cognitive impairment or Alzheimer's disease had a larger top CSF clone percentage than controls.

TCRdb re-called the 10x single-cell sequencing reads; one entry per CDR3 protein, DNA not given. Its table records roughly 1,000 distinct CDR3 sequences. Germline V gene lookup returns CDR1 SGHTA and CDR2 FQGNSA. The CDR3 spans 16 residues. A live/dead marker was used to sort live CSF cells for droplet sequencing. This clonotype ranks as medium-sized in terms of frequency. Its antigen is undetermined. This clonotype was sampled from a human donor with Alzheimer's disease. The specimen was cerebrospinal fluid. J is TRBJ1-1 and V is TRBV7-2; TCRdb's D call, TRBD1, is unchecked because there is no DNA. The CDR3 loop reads CASSSLVGGPGGEAFF.